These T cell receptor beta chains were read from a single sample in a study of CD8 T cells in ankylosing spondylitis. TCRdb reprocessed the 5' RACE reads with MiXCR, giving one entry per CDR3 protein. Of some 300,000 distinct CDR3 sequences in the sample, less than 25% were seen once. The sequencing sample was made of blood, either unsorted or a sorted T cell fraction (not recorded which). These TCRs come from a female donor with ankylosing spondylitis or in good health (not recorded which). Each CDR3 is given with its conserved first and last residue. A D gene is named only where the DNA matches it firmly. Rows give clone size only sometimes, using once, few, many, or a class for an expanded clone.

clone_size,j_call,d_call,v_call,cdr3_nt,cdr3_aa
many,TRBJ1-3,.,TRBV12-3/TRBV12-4,TGTGCCAGCAGGGGCTGGGGTAAGACCAGGAACACCATATATTTT,CASRGWGKTRNTIYF
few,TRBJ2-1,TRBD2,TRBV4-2,TGTGCCAGCAGCCAAGATTGGAGGGGAGCGGGGGGGAATGAGCAGTTCTTC,CASSQDWRGAGGNEQFF
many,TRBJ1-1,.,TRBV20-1,TGCAGTGCTAACGTCTTGAACACTGAAGCTTTCTTT,CSANVLNTEAFF
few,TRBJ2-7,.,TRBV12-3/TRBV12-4,TGTGCCAGCAGTTTGGTGGGTTCCGACTACGAGCAGTACTTC,CASSLVGSDYEQYF
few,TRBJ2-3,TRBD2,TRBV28,TGTGCCAGCTTAGCGGGAGCGACAGATACGCAGTATTTT,CASLAGATDTQYF
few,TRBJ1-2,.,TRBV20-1,TGCAGTGCCAGGGCCAGTGACACCTATGGCTACACCTTC,CSARASDTYGYTF
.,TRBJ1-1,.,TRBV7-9,TGTGCCAGCAGCTCCCCCCCGGGGACTGAAGCTTTCTTT,CASSSPPGTEAFF
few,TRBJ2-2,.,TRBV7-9,TGTGCCAGCACCTCCCGACAGGAGGACGGGGAGCTGTTTTTT,CASTSRQEDGELFF
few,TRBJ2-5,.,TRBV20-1,TGCAGTGCTAGAGATATGACCCAAGGAACCCAGTACTTC,CSARDMTQGTQYF
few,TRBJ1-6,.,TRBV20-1,TGCAGTGCTAGGGCGTACGATAATTCACCCCTCCACTTT,CSARAYDNSPLHF
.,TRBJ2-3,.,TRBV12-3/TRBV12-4,TGTGCCAGCAGTTCCGGGACTCGGGCAGGCGGTACGCAGTATTTT,CASSSGTRAGGTQYF
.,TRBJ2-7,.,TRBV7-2,TGTGCCAGCAGCTTAGGGGGGGCCCATCCCTACGAGCAGTACTTC,CASSLGGAHPYEQYF
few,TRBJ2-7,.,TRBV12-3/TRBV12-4,TGTGCCAGCAGTTCCCGGGACTCGACCTACGAGCAGTACTTC,CASSSRDSTYEQYF
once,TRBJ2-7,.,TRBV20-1,TGCAGTGCAACGGACAGTCCGAGCTCCTACGAGCAGTACTTC,CSATDSPSSYEQYF
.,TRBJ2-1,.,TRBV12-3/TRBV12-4,TGTGCCAGCAGTCCCGGTGCTGAGCAGTTCTTC,CASSPGAEQFF
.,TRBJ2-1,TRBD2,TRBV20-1,TGCAGTGCTAAAACTAGCGGGTTGCATGAGCAGTTCTTC,CSAKTSGLHEQFF
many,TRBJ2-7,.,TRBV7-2,TGTGCCAGCAGCTCGGGACCCTACTACGAGCAGTACTTC,CASSSGPYYEQYF
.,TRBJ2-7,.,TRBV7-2,TGTGCCAGCAGCTTAGCCCAGGTCGGCTACGAGCAGTACTTC,CASSLAQVGYEQYF
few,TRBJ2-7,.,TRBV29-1,TGCAGCGTTGGAGAAGGGGGGTGGTCCGACGAGCAGTACTTC,CSVGEGGWSDEQYF
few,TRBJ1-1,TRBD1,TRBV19,TGTGCCAGTAGTTCCAGGGGGGTGTACACTGAAGCTTTCTTT,CASSSRGVYTEAFF
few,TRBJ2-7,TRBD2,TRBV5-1,TGCGCCAGCAGCGATCCGAAGCGGGAGGCCCTCTACGAGCAGTACTTC,CASSDPKREALYEQYF
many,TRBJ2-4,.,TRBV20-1,TGCAGTGCTAGAGTCTTCGGGGGACTAGCCAAAAACATTCAGTACTTC,CSARVFGGLAKNIQYF
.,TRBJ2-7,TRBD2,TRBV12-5,TGTGCTAGTACCCGTTCCGGGGGGGGCGAGCAGTACTTC,CASTRSGGGEQYF
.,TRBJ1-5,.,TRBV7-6,TGTGCCAGCAGCTTAGAAACAGGGCTAGGTAAGCCCCAGCATTTT,CASSLETGLGKPQHF
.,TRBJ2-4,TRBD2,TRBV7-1,TGTGCCAGCAGCTCCTATCGAACGGGACTAGCGGGTGGGAGCCTAGCCAAAAACATTCAGTACTTC,CASSSYRTGLAGGSLAKNIQYF
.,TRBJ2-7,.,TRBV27,TGTGCCAGCAGTCGTAGCGGTGACTCCTACGAGCAGTACTTC,CASSRSGDSYEQYF
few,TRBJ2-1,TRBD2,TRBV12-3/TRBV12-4,TGTGCCAGCAGTTATCCCTTTAGCGGGCTATCCTACAATGAGCAGTTCTTC,CASSYPFSGLSYNEQFF
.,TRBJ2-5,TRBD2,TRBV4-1,TGCGCCAGCAGCCAAGTGAAGGTGGGGCTAGCGGGCCCCGTCCGCCAAGAGACCCAGTACTTC,CASSQVKVGLAGPVRQETQYF
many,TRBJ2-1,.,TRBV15,TGTGCCACCAGCAGATCGGACCGACCCCTGGGGAATGAGCAGTTCTTC,CATSRSDRPLGNEQFF
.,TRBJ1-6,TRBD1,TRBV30,TGTGCCTGGAGTAGAGGACAGGGGCGGTCACCCCTCCACTTT,CAWSRGQGRSPLHF
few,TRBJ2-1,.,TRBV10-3,TGTGCCATCAGTGAGGCTAAGGGGAGCTCCTACAATGAGCAGTTCTTC,CAISEAKGSSYNEQFF
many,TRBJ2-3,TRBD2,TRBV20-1,TGCAGTGCTCCCTCCGTGACTAGCGGGAGAGTAGATACGCAGTATTTT,CSAPSVTSGRVDTQYF